This TCR beta chain was retrieved from a study of OX40 agonist ivuxolimab in advanced cancers. The wider study: Patients were infused with ivuxolimab every 2 weeks at 0.01 to 10 mg/kg. Participants averaged 60 years of age (range roughly 23 to 90) and were approximately 81% male.

The repertoire was sequenced with immunoSEQ multiplex PCR; TCRdb's copy has only in-frame clones and lacks some. The sample gives tens of thousands of clones, approximately 80% of which show up once; 2.5% to 3% is in the top ten. A word on this clone: Its specificity is not known.

V was clipped by 3 bases and J by 7 bases; unmatched bases: 6. The germline CDR1 and CDR2 sequences are SGHNT and YYREEE (reference sequence). CDR3 length: 15 amino acids. Study-wide points: CD4+ and CD8+ blood T cells expanded clonally by week 6 at 0.1 to 3.0 mg/kg. Clonal expansion among partial responders at 0.1-3.0 mg/kg ranked near the lowest.

The sequence was obtained from an adult with an advanced solid tumor such as melanoma, head and neck, liver or kidney cancer. J is TRBJ2-1 and V is TRBV5-4; 11 bases fit TRBD2. Source: CD4+ or CD8+ T cells sorted from blood, taken in a trial of the OX40 agonist ivuxolimab. As DNA, the CDR3 is TGTGCCAGCAGCTCGACTAGCGGGGTGGTAAATGAGCAGTTCTTC. Its protein product is CASSSTSGVVNEQFF.